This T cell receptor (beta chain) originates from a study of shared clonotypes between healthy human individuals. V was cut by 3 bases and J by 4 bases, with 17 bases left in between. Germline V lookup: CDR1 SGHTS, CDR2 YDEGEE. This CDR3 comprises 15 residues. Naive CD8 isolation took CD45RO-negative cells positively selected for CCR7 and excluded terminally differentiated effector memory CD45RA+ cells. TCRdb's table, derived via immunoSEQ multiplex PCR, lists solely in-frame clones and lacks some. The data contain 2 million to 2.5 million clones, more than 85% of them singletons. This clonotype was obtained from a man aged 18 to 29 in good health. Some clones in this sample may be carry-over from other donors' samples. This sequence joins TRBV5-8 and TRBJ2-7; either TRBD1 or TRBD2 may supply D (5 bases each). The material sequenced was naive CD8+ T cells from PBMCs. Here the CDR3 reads CASSSKGDPQYEQYF. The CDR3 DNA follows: TGTGCCAGCAGCTCCAAAGGGGACCCCCAATACGAGCAGTACTTC.